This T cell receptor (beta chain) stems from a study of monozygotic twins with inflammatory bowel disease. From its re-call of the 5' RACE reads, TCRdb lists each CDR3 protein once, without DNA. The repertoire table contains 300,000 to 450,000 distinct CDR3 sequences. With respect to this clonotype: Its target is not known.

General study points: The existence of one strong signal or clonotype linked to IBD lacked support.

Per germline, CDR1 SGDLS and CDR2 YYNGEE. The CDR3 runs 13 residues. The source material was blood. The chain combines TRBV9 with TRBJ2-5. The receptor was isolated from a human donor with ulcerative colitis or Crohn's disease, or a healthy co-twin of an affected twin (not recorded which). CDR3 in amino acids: CASSVRVKETQYF.